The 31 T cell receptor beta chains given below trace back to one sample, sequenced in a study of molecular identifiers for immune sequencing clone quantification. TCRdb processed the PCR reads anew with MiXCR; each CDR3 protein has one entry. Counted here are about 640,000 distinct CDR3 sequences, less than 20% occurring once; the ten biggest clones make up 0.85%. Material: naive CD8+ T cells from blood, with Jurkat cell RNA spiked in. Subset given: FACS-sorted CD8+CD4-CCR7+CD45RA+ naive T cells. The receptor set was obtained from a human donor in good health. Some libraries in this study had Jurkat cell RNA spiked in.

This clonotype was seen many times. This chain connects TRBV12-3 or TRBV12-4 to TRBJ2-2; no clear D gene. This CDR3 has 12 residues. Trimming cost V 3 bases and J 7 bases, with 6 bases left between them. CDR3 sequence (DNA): TGTGCCAGCAGTTTCCAGGTCGGGGAGCTGTTTTTT. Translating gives CASSFQVGELFF.

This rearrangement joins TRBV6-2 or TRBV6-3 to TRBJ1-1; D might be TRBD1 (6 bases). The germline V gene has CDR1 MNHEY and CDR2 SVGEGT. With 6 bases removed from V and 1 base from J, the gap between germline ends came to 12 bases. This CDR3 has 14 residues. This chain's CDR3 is CASSIRGANTEAFF. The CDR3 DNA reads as TGTGCCAGCAGCATAAGGGGGGCGAACACTGAAGCTTTCTTT.

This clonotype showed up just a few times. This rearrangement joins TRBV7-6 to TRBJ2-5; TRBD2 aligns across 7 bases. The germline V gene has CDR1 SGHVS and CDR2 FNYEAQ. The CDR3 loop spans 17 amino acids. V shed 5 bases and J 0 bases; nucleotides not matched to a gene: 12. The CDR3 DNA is TGTGCCAGCAGCCAAACCCGGGGGGAACTGTACCAAGAGACCCAGTACTTC. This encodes CASSQTRGELYQETQYF.

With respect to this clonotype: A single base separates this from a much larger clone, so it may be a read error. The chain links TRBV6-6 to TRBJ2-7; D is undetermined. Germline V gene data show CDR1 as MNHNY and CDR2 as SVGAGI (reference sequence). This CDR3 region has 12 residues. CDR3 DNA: TGTGCCAGCAATTACAGCGTGTACGAGCAGTACTTC. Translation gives CASNYSVYEQYF.

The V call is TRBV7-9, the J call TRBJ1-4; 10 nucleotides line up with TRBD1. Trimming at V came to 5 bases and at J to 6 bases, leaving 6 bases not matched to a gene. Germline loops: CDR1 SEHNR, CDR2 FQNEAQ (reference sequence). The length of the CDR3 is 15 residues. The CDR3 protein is CASSERTGGDEKLFF. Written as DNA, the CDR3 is TGTGCCAGCAGCGAAAGGACAGGGGGGGATGAAAAACTGTTTTTT.

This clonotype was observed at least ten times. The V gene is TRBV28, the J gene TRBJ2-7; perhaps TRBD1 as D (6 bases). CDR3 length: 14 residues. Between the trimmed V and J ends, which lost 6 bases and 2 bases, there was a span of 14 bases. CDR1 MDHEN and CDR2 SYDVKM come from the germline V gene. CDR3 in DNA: TGTGCCAGCAGACCCAGGGGCGACACCTACGAGCAGTACTTC. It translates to CASRPRGDTYEQYF.

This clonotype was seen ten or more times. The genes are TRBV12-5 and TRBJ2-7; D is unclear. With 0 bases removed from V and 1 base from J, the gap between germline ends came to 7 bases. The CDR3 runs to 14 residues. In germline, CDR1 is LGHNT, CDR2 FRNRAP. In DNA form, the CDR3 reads TGTGCTAGTGGTTTGGTGTCGGCTTCCTACGAGCAGTACTTC. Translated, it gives CASGLVSASYEQYF.

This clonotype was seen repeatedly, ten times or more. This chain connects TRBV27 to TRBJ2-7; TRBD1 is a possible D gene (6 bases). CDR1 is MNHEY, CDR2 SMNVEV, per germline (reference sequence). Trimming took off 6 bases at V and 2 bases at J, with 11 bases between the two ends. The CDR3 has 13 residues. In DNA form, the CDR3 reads TGTGCCAGCAGCAAGACAGGACCCTACGAGCAGTACTTC. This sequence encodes CASSKTGPYEQYF.

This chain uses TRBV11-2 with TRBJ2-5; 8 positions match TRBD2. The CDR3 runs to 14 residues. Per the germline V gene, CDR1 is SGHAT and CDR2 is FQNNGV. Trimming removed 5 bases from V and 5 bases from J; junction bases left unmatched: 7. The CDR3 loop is CASSHDGTRETQYF. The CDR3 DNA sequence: TGTGCCAGCAGCCATGACGGGACTAGGGAGACCCAGTACTTC. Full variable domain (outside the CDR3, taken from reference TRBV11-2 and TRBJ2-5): EAGVAQSPRYKIIEKRQSVAFWCNPISGHATLYWYQQILGQGPKLLIQFQNNGVVDDSQLPKDRFSAERLKGVDSTLKIQPAKLEDSAVYLCASSHDGTRETQYFGPGTRLLVL.

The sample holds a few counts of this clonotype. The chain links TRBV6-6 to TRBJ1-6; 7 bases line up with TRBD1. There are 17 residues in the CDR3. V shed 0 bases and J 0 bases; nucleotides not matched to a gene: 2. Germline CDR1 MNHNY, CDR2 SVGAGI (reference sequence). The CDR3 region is CASSYSAGGSYNSPLHF. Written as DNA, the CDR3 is TGTGCCAGCAGTTACTCTGCAGGGGGCTCCTATAATTCACCCCTCCACTTT.

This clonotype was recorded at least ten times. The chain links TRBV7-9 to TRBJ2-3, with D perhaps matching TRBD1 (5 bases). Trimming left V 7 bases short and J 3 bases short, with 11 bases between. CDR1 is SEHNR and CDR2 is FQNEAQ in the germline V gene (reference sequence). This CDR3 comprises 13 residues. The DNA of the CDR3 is TGTGCCAGCATGGGGCGGACGACAGATACGCAGTATTTT. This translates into CASMGRTTDTQYF.

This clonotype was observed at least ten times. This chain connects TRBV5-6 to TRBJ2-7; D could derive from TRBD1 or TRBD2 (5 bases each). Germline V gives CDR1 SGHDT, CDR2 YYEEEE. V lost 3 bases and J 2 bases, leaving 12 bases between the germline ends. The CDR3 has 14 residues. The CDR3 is CASSWGTAAYEQYF. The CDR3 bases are TGTGCCAGCAGCTGGGGGACCGCCGCCTACGAGCAGTACTTC.

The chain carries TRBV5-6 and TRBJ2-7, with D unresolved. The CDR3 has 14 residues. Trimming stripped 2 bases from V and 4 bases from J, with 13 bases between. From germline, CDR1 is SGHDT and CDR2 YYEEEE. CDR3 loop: CASSLVDLAYEQYF. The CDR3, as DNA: TGTGCCAGCAGCTTAGTGGATTTAGCTTACGAGCAGTACTTC.

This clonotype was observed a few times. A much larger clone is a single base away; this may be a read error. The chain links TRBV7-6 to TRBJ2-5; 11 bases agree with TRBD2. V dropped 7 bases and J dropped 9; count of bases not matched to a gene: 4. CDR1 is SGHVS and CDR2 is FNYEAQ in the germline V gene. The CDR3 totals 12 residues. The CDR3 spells CASKGLAEPQYF. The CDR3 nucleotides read TGTGCCAGCAAGGGACTAGCGGAGCCCCAGTACTTC.

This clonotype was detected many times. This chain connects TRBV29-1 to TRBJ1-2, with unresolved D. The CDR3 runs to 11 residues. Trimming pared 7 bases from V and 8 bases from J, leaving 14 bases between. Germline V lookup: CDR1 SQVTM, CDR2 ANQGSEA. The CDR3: CSARSMSGYTF. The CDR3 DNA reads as TGCAGCGCGAGGAGCATGTCCGGCTACACCTTC.

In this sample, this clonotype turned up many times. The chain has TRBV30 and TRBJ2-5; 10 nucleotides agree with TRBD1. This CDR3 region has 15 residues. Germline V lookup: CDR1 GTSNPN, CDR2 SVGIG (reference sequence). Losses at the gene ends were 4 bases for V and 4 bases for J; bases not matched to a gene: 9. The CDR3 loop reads CAWNPGQGKRETQYF. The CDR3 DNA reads TGTGCCTGGAACCCGGGACAGGGGAAAAGAGAGACCCAGTACTTC.

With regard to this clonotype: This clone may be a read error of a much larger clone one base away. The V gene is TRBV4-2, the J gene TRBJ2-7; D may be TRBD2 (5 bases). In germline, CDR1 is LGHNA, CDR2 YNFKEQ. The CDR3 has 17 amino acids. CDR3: CASSQSLGGSSSYGQYF. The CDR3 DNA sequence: TGTGCCAGCAGCCAATCCTTGGGCGGGTCGAGCTCCTACGGGCAGTACTTC.

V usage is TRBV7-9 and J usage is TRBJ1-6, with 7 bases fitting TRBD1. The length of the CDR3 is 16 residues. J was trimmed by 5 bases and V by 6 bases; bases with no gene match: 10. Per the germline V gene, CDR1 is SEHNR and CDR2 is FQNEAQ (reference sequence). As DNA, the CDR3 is TGTGCCAGCAGTATGGGGTGGGACAGAGATAATTCACCCCTCCACTTT. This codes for CASSMGWDRDNSPLHF.

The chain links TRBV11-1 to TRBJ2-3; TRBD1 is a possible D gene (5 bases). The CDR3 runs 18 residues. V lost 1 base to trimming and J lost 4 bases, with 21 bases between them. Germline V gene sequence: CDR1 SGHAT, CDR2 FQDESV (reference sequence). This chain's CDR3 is CASSLELGRQSPPDTQYF. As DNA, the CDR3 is TGTGCCAGCAGCTTAGAGTTGGGTAGACAGAGCCCTCCAGATACGCAGTATTTT. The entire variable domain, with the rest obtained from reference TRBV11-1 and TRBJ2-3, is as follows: EAEVAQSPRYKITEKSQAVAFWCDPISGHATLYWYRQILGQGPELLVQFQDESVVDDSQLPKDRFSAERLKGVDSTLKIQPAELGDSAMYLCASSLELGRQSPPDTQYFGPGTRLTVL.

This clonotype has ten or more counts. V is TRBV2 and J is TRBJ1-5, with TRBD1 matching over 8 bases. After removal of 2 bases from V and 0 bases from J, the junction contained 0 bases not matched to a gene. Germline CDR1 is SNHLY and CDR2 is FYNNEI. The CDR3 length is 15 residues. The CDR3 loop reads CASSEQGASNQPQHF. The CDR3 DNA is TGTGCCAGCAGTGAACAGGGGGCTAGCAATCAGCCCCAGCATTTT.

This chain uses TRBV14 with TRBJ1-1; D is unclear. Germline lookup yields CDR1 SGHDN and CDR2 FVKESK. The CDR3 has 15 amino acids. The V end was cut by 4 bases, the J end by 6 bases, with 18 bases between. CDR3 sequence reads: CASSPPPPAYAEAFF. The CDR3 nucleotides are TGTGCCAGCAGCCCCCCCCCCCCAGCCTACGCTGAAGCTTTCTTT.

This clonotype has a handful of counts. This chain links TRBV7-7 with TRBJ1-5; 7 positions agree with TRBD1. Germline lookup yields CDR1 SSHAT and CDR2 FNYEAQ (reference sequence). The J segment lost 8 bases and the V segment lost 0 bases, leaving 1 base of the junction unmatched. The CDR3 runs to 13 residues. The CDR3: CASSLAQGEPQHF. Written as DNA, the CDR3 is TGTGCCAGCAGCTTAGCTCAGGGGGAGCCCCAGCATTTT.

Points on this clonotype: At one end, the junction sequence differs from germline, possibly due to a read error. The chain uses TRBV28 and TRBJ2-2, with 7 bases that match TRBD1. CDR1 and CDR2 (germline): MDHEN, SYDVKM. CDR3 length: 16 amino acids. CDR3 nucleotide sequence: TGTGCCGGCAGTCTAGTGACAGGGTTGAACACCGGGGAGCTGTTTTTT. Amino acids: CAGSLVTGLNTGELFF. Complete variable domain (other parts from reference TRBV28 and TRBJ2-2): DVKVTQSSRYLVKRTGEKVFLECVQDMDHENMFWYRQDPGLGLRLIYFSYDVKMKEKGDIPEGYSVSREKKERFSLILESASTNQTSMYLCAGSLVTGLNTGELFFGEGSRLTVL.

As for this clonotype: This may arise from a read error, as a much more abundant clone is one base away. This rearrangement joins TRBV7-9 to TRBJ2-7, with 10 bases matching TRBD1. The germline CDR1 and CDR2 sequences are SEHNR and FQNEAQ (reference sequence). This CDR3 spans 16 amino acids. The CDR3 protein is CAGSLEASGTGDEQYF. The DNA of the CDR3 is TGTGCCGGCAGCTTAGAAGCCTCCGGGACAGGGGACGAGCAGTACTTC.

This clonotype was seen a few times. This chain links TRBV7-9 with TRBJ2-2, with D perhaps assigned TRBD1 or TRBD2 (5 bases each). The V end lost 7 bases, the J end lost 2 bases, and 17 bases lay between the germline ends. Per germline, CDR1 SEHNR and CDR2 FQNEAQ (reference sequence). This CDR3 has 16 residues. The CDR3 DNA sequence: TGTGCCAGCAACTCCCTCTTGGGGGAAAACACCGGGGAGCTGTTTTTT. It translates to CASNSLLGENTGELFF.

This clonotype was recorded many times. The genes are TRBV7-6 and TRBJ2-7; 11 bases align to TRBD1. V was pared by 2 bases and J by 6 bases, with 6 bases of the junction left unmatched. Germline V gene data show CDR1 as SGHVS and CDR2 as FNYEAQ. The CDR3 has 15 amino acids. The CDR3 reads CASSLLVGTGGEQYF. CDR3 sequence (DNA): TGTGCCAGCAGCTTACTTGTGGGGACAGGGGGCGAGCAGTACTTC.

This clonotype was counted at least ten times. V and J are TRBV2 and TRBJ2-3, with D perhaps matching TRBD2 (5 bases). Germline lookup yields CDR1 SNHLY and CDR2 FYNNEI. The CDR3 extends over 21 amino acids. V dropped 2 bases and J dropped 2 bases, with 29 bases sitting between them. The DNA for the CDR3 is TGTGCCAGCAGTGAACCTAGTCCGGTAAAGAAGCCGGCTAGCTACACAGATACGCAGTATTTT. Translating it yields CASSEPSPVKKPASYTDTQYF.

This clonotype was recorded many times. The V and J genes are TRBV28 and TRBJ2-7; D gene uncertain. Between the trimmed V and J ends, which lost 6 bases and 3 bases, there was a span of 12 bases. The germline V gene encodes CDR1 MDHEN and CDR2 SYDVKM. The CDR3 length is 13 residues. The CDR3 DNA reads TGTGCCAGCAGCTCCGGAAATAACTACGAGCAGTACTTC. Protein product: CASSSGNNYEQYF.

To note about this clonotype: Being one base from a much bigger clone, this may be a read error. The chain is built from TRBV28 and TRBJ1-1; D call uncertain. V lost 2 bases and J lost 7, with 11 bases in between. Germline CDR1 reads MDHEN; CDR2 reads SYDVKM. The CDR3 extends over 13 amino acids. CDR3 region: CASSLETGIEAFF. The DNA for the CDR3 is TGTGCCAGCAGTTTAGAGACTGGTATTGAAGCTTTCTTT.

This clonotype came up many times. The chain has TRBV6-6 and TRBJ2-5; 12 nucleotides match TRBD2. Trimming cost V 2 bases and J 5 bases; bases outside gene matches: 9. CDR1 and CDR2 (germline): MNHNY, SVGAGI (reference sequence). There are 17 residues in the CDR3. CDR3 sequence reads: CASSYLATSGGSETQYF. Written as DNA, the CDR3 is TGTGCCAGCAGTTACCTCGCGACTAGCGGGGGTTCGGAGACCCAGTACTTC.

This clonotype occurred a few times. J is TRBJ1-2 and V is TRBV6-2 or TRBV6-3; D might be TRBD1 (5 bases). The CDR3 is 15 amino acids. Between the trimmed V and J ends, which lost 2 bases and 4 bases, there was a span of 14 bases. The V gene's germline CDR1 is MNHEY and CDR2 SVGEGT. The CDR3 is CASSYDPTGTYGYTF. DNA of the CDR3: TGTGCCAGCAGTTACGATCCCACCGGGACCTATGGCTACACCTTC.